The 13 T cell receptor beta chains reported below all come from one sample, sequenced in a study of shared clonotypes between healthy human individuals. Some clones are missing from TCRdb's copy, which holds only in-frame ones; the method was immunoSEQ multiplex PCR. The table lists about 1 million clones, around 76% of them singletons. Input material: memory CD4+ T cells sorted from blood. Subset specified: CD45RA-negative fraction. These receptors all come from a man younger than 30 in good health.

The gene calls are TRBV6-1 and TRBJ2-3; D may be TRBD1 (6 bases). Trimming left V 2 bases short and J 2 bases short, with 14 bases between. The CDR3 length is 16 residues. The germline CDR1 and CDR2 sequences are MNHNS and SASEGT. In nucleotides, the CDR3 is TGTGCCAGCAGTGAACCCCAGAACAGGGACACAGATACGCAGTATTTT. This codes for CASSEPQNRDTDTQYF.

The chain employs TRBV2 and TRBJ1-2; D may be TRBD1 (5 bases). The CDR3 consists of 14 residues. Germline V lookup: CDR1 SNHLY, CDR2 FYNNEI. The V gene lost 2 bases and the J gene lost 8 bases, with 15 bases spanning the gap. The CDR3 DNA follows: TGTGCCAGCAGTGAACAGGGCAAAAAGGGAGGCTACACCTTC. As protein: CASSEQGKKGGYTF.

The V gene is TRBV28, the J gene TRBJ2-3; the match to TRBD1 covers 10 bases. Germline lookup yields CDR1 MDHEN and CDR2 SYDVKM. The trim removed 6 bases at V and 0 bases at J, leaving 3 bases unmatched. The CDR3 has 15 residues. As DNA, the CDR3 is TGTGCCAGCAGCCCGACAGGGGGCAGCACAGATACGCAGTATTTT. It specifies CASSPTGGSTDTQYF.

The chain is built from TRBV2 and TRBJ2-7; 8 positions match TRBD1. Trimming at V came to 6 bases and at J to 7 bases, leaving 14 bases not matched to a gene. Germline V lookup: CDR1 SNHLY, CDR2 FYNNEI. The CDR3 has 15 amino acids. The CDR3 region has the DNA TGTGCCAGCAGGGGTCGCGGGCAGGGGGCAAAGGAGCAGTACTTC. It codes for CASRGRGQGAKEQYF.

This clone was seen only a few times. The same CDR3 can be traced to other DNA sequences in this sample. The rearrangement uses TRBV20-1 and TRBJ1-1; no firm D call. The V gene lost 2 bases and the J gene lost 5 bases, with 3 bases spanning the gap. This CDR3 comprises 10 residues. Germline V gives CDR1 DFQATT, CDR2 SNEGSKA (reference sequence). The DNA for the CDR3 is TGCAGTGCTAGAAGGACTGAAGCTTTCTTT. This gives the protein CSARRTEAFF.

The chain employs TRBV6-1 and TRBJ1-2, with D hard to call. With 6 bases removed from V and 8 bases from J, the gap between germline ends came to 13 bases. CDR1 is MNHNS, CDR2 SASEGT, per germline. The CDR3 covers 12 residues. DNA for the CDR3: TGTGCCAGCAGGTCTGACGTGCCAGGCTACACCTTC. Its protein product is CASRSDVPGYTF.

The V call is TRBV7-8, the J call TRBJ2-5; D may be TRBD1 (7 bases). The CDR3 covers 14 residues. V lost 4 bases to trimming and J lost 5 bases, with 14 bases between them. Germline V gene sequence: CDR1 SGHVS, CDR2 FQNEAQ. The CDR3 sequence: CASSSHPGGETQYF. In DNA, the CDR3 is TGTGCCAGCAGCTCACATCCAGGGGGGGAGACCCAGTACTTC.

This chain links TRBV9 with TRBJ2-2, with 10 bases aligning to TRBD2. The CDR3 has 15 residues. The J segment lost 6 bases and the V segment lost 2 bases, leaving 4 bases of the junction unmatched. Germline V gives CDR1 SGDLS, CDR2 YYNGEE. The CDR3 DNA reads as TGTGCCAGCAGCGTTACTAGCGGGACAGCCGGGGAGCTGTTTTTT. This translates into CASSVTSGTAGELFF.

This chain joins TRBV30 and TRBJ2-5; D may be TRBD2 (5 bases). The end of the DNA fits TRBJ2-7 better, so the J call may be wrong. The CDR3 is made up of 13 amino acids. Germline V gene data show CDR1 as GTSNPN and CDR2 as SVGIG (reference sequence). CDR3 residues: CAWSRQAGDEQYF. In nucleotides, the CDR3 is TGTGCCTGGAGTAGGCAGGCGGGCGACGAGCAGTACTTC.

The genes are TRBV7-9 and TRBJ2-3, with D unclear. CDR1 is SEHNR, CDR2 FQNEAQ, per germline (reference sequence). Trimming stripped 4 bases from V and 0 bases from J, with 8 bases between. The CDR3 is made up of 14 amino acids. DNA of the CDR3: TGTGCCAGCAGCTCAATGGGGAGCACAGATACGCAGTATTTT. This codes for CASSSMGSTDTQYF. Looking up the rest from reference TRBV7-9 and TRBJ2-3 gives the full variable domain: DTGVSQNPRHKITKRGQNVTFRCDPISEHNRLYWYRQTLGQGPEFLTYFQNEAQLEKSRLLSDRFSAERPKGSFSTLEIQRTEQGDSAMYLCASSSMGSTDTQYFGPGTRLTVL.

The V and J genes are TRBV5-6 and TRBJ1-2; D is ambiguous. The CDR3 loop spans 14 amino acids. Deletions cut 5 bases from V and 3 bases from J, with 14 bases between. CDR1 and CDR2 (germline): SGHDT, YYEEEE. The DNA of the CDR3 is TGTGCCAGCAGTGTAGGCGGTCTTTACTATGGCTACACCTTC. Protein sequence: CASSVGGLYYGYTF.

As to this clone: The sample holds other DNA sequences that translate to the same CDR3. V is TRBV5-5 and J is TRBJ1-5; 11 nucleotides match TRBD1. The V gene's germline CDR1 is SGHKS and CDR2 YYEKEE (reference sequence). The J segment lost 4 bases and the V segment lost 3 bases, leaving 3 bases of the junction unmatched. CDR3 length equals 15 residues. The CDR3: CASSWGQGGNQPQHF. DNA for the CDR3: TGTGCCAGCAGCTGGGGACAGGGGGGTAATCAGCCCCAGCATTTT.

The rearrangement joins TRBV18 to TRBJ2-6; D is undetermined. The CDR3 runs 17 residues. Germline values: CDR1 KGHSH, CDR2 LQKENI. Trimming removed 0 bases from V and 3 bases from J, with 12 bases in between. This CDR3 is CASSPPVSVDGANVLTF. For the CDR3, the DNA is TGTGCCAGCTCACCACCGGTCTCGGTAGATGGGGCCAACGTCCTGACTTTC.